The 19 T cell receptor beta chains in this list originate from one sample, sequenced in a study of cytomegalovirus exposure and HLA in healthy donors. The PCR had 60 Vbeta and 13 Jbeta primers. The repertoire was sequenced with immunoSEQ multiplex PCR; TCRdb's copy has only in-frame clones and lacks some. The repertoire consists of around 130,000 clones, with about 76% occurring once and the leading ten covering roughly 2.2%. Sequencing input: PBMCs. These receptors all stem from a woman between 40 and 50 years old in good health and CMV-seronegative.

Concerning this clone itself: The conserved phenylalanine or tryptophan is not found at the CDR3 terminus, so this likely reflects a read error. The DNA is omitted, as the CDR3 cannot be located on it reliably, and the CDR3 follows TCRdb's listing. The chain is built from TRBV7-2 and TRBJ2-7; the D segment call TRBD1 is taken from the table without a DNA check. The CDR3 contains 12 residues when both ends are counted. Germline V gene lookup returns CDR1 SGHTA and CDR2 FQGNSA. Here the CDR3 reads CASSGMGAGTGI.

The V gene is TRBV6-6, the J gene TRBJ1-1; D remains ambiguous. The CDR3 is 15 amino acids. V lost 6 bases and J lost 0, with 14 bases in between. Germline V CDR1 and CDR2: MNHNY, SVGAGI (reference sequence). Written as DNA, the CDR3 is TGTGCCAGCAGACCACGGTTACGGGTGAACACTGAAGCTTTCTTT. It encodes CASRPRLRVNTEAFF.

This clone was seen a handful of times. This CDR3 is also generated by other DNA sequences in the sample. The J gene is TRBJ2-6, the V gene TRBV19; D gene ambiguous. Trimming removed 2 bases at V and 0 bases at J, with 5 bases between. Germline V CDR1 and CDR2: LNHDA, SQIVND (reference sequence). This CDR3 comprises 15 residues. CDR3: CASSITGSGANVLTF. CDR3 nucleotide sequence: TGTGCCAGTAGTATAACGGGCTCTGGGGCCAACGTCCTGACTTTC.

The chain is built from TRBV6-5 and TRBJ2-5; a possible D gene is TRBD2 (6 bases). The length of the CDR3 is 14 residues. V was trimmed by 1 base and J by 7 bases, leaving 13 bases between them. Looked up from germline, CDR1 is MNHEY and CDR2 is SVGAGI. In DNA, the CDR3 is TGTGCCAGCAGTTACTTCGGGGGAGAAGGGACCCAGTACTTC. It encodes CASSYFGGEGTQYF.

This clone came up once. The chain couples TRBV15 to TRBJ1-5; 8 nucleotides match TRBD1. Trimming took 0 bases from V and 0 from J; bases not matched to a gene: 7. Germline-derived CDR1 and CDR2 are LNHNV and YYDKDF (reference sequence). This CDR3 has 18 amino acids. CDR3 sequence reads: CATSRDLGGTGSNQPQHF. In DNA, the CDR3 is TGTGCCACCAGCAGAGATCTGGGCGGGACAGGTAGCAATCAGCCCCAGCATTTT.

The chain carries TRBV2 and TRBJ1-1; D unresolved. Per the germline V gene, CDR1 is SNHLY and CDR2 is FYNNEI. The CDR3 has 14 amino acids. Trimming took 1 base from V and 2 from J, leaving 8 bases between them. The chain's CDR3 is CASSEVLLNTEAFF. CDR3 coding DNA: TGTGCCAGCAGTGAAGTATTACTAAACACTGAAGCTTTCTTT.

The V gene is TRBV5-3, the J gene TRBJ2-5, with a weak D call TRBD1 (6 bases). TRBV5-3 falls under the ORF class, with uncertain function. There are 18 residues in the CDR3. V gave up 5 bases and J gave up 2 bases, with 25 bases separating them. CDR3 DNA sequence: TGTGCCAGAAGATACACAACAAGGAATCAGGGGTCTCAAGAGACCCAGTACTTC. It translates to CARRYTTRNQGSQETQYF.

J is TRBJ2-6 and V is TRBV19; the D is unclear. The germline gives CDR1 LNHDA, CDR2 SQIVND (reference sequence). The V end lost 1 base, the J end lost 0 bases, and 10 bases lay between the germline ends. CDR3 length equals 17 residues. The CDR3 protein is CASSIGPGPSGANVLTF. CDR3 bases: TGTGCCAGTAGTATAGGGCCAGGTCCCTCTGGGGCCAACGTCCTGACTTTC.

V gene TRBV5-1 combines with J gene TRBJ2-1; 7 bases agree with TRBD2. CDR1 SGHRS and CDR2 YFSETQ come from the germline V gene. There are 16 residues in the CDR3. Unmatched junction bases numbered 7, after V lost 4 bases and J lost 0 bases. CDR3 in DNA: TGCGCCAGCAGCCCTACCGGGACTATCTCCTACAATGAGCAGTTCTTC. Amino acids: CASSPTGTISYNEQFF.

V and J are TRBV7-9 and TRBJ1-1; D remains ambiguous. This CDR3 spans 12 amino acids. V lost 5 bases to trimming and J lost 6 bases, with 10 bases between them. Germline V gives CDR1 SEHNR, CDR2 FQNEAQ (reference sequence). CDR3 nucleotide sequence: TGTGCCAGCAGCACAAACAGTCCTGAAGCTTTCTTT. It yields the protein CASSTNSPEAFF.

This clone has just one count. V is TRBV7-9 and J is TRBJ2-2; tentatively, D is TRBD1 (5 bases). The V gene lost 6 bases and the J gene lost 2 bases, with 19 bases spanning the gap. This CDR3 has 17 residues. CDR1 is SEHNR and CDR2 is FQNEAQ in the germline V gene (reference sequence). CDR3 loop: CASSLRSAGLNTGELFF. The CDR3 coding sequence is TGTGCCAGCAGTCTCCGCTCGGCAGGGCTTAACACCGGGGAGCTGTTTTTT. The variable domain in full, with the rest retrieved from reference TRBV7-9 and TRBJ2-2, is DTGVSQNPRHKITKRGQNVTFRCDPISEHNRLYWYRQTLGQGPEFLTYFQNEAQLEKSRLLSDRFSAERPKGSFSTLEIQRTEQGDSAMYLCASSLRSAGLNTGELFFGEGSRLTVL.

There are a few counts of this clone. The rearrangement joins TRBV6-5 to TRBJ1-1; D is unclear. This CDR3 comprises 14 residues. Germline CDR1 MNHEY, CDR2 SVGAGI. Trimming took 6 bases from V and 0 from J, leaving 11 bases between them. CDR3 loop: CASSKTHLNTEAFF. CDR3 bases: TGTGCCAGCAGCAAGACTCATTTGAACACTGAAGCTTTCTTT.

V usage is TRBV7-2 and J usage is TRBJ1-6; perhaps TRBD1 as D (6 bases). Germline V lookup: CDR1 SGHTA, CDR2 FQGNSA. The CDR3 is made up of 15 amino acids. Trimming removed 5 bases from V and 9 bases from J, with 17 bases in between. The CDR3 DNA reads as TGTGCCAGCAGCCGAGACAGGTTCGGGTTTTCACCCCTCCACTTT. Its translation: CASSRDRFGFSPLHF.

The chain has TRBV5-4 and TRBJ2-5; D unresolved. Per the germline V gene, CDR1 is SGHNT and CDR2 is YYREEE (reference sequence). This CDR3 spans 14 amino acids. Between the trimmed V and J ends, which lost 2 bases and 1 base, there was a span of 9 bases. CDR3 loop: CASSFSAGQETQYF. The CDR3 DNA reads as TGTGCCAGCAGCTTCTCGGCAGGCCAAGAGACCCAGTACTTC.

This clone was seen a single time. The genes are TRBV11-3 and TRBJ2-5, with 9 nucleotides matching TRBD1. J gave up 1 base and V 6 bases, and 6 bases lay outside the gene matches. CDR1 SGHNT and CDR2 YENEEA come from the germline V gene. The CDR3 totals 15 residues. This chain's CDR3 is CASSLGTGSQETQYF. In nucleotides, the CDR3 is TGTGCCAGCAGTTTGGGGACAGGGAGCCAAGAGACCCAGTACTTC.

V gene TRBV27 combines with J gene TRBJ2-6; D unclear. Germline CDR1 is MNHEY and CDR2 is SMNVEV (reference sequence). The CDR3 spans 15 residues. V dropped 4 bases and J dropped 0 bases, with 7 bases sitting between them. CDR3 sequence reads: CASSSPSSGANVLTF. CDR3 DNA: TGTGCCAGCAGTTCTCCCTCCTCTGGGGCCAACGTCCTGACTTTC.

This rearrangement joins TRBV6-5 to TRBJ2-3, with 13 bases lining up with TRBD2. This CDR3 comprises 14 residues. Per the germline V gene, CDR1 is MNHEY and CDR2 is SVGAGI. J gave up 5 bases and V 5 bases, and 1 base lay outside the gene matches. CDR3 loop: CASSTSGGEDTQYF. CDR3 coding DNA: TGTGCCAGCAGTACTAGCGGGGGGGAAGATACGCAGTATTTT.

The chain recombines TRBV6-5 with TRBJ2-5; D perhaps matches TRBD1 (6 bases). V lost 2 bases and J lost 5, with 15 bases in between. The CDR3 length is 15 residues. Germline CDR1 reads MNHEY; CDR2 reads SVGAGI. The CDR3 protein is CASSYGGNRGETQYF. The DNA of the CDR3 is TGTGCCAGCAGTTACGGGGGCAATAGGGGCGAGACCCAGTACTTC.

CDR3: CASTALVGTTAFF. The CDR3 bases are TGTGCCAGCACCGCCCTCGTGGGGACTACGGCTTTCTTT. The chain is built from TRBV28 and TRBJ1-1; tentatively, D is TRBD1 (5 bases). Germline assignment: CDR1 MDHEN and CDR2 SYDVKM. The CDR3 extends over 13 amino acids. V lost 7 bases, J lost 11 bases, and 20 bases lay in between.